This TCR beta chain is from a study of cytomegalovirus exposure and HLA in healthy donors. Note on this clone: What it binds is unknown.

The CDR3 consists of 13 residues. Trimming took 5 bases from V and 5 from J, leaving 13 bases between them. Germline values: CDR1 SQVTM, CDR2 ANQGSEA. The assay was immunoSEQ multiplex PCR, and TCRdb's table has in-frame clones only and misses some. This sample carries 100,000 to 150,000 clones, nearly 90% of them seen once, and the ten largest clones take around 1.1%. Study observations and caveats: The listing of 150 to 200 TCR beta chains classed them as cytomegalovirus-associated.

The TCR was taken from a woman aged 18-29 years in good health and CMV-seronegative. V gene TRBV29-1 combines with J gene TRBJ2-1; TRBD2 might be the D (5 bases). The sample was PBMCs. This CDR3 reads CSVWASSDNEQFF. The CDR3 DNA reads as TGCAGCGTTTGGGCTAGCTCAGACAATGAGCAGTTCTTC.